Sequencing of this T cell receptor (beta chain) was carried out in a study of CD8 T cells in ankylosing spondylitis. TCRdb reanalysed the 5' RACE reads using MiXCR and keeps one entry per CDR3 protein. The repertoire holds under 250,000 distinct CDR3 sequences, under 30% seen once, with around 6.3% in the top ten. This clonotype was observed many times. Germline-derived CDR1 and CDR2 are MGHDK and SYGVNS. V gave up 2 bases and J gave up 6 bases, with 17 bases separating them. This CDR3 has 16 amino acids. The receptor was isolated from a male donor with ankylosing spondylitis or in good health (not recorded which). The specimen sequenced was blood, either unsorted or a sorted T cell fraction (not recorded which). The chain has TRBV25-1 and TRBJ1-3, with a tentative D call TRBD1 (5 bases). The CDR3 here is CASSETGTASSNTIYF. In DNA form, the CDR3 reads TGTGCCAGCAGTGAAACCGGGACTGCCTCCTCAAACACCATATATTTT.